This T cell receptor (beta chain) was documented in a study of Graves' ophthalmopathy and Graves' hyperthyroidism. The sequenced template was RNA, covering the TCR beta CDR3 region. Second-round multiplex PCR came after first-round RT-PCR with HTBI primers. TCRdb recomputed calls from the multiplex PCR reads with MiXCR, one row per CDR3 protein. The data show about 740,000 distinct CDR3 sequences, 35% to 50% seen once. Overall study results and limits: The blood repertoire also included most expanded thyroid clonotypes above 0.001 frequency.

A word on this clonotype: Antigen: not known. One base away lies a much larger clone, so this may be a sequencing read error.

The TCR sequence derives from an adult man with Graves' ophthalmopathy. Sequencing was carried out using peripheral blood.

The CDR3 loop is CASSMDAVGNQPQHF. The CDR3 bases are TGTGCCAGCAGCATGGACGCGGTGGGCAATCAGCCCCAGCATTTT. The chain combines TRBV7-9 with TRBJ1-5; no reliable D call. Germline V CDR1 and CDR2: SEHNR, FQNEAQ (reference sequence). This CDR3 is 15 amino acids long. V lost 5 bases and J lost 2, with 13 bases in between.